The clone carrying this TCR beta chain was found a few times. What it binds is not known. The data are from a study of T cells in Graves' hyperthyroidism and ophthalmopathy. An absence of ophthalmopathy progression within 18 months meant stable Graves' hyperthyroidism. PBMCs were collected from an approximately 9.2 ml volume of fresh peripheral blood. Template material for amplifying TCR beta CDR3 regions consisted of RNA transcripts. Initially, a first-round RT-PCR of the TCR CDR3 employed the HTBI primer set. TCRdb re-derived calls from the multiplex PCR reads in MiXCR, one entry per CDR3 protein. The sample has 700,000 to 950,000 distinct CDR3 sequences; about 35% are singletons. Study-wide results and caveats: Blood also showed most of the thyroid clonotypes that were expanded above 0.001. A model using 13 V-J features told ophthalmopathy apart from stable hyperthyroidism.

Material for sequencing was blood. The TCR originated in a woman in her 40s with Graves' hyperthyroidism.

CDR3 sequence: CASYGNTGELFF. CDR3 DNA: TGTGCCAGCTACGGGAACACCGGGGAGCTGTTTTTT. This chain connects TRBV7-3 to TRBJ2-2; D gene unclear. Trimming removed 8 bases at V and 1 base at J, with 5 bases between. The CDR3 contains 12 residues. CDR1 and CDR2 from the germline V gene are SGHTA and FQGTGA.